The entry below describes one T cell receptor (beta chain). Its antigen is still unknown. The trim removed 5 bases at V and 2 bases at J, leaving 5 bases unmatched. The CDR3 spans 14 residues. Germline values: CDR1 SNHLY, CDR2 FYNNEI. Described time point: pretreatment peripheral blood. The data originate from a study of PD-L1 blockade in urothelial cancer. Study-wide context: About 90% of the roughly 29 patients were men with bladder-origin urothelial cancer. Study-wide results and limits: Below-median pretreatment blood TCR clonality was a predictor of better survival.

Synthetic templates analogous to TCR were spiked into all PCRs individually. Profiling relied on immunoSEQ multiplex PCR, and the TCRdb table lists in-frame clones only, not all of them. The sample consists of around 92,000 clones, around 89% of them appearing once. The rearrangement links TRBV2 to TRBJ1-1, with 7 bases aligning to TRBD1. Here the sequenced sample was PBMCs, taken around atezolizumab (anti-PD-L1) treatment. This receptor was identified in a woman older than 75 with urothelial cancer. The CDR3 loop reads CASSPGQVNTEAFF. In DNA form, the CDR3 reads TGTGCCAGCAGTCCAGGACAGGTAAACACTGAAGCTTTCTTT.